This entry concerns a single T cell receptor beta chain. The record originates from a study of T cells of healthy individuals. CDR3 length equals 21 residues. The germline CDR1 and CDR2 sequences are KGHDR and SFDVKD. Trimming cost V 10 bases and J 2 bases; bases outside gene matches: 24. MiXCR was run by TCRdb on the 5' RACE reads, yielding one entry per CDR3 protein. In the table there are tens of thousands of distinct CDR3 sequences, 14% to 15% of which are singletons. This clonotype was sampled from a human donor in good health. V is TRBV24-1 and J is TRBJ2-6, with TRBD1 matching 8 bases. The CDR3 protein is CATSDRELNRAPAAGANVLTF. In DNA form, the CDR3 reads TGTGCCACTTCGGACAGGGAACTAAATAGGGCCCCGGCCGCTGGGGCCAACGTCCTGACTTTC.